This T cell receptor (beta chain) was identified in a study of blood T cells in healthy people across ages (dated by TCRdb to 2013 to 2016). Turning to the overall study: In model experiments, template switching captured roughly one uniquely barcoded TCR beta cDNA molecule for every two T cells. Age-related changes in TCR beta repertoire diversity were measured in the study by deep sequencing normalized with unique cDNA molecular identifiers. Four age groups were formed from the donors: young (average roughly 15 years), middle-aged (around 40), aged (approximately 60) and long-lived (more than 75). The study analyzed two additional independent replicas of 1 million unique cDNA reads from the same blood draw for two donors, one aged 18 to 29 and one aged 80 or older.

The library was prepared using 5' RACE. Sequenced on an Illumina HiSeq 2500. The second PCR ran for about 6 to 12 cycles and used a J-beta primer mix along with a sample-barcoded 5' primer. A template-switch 5' adaptor carrying 12 random nucleotides introduced a unique molecular identifier onto each TCR beta cDNA molecule. Each sample yielded at least 3 million CDR3-containing paired-end reads. All of the RNA was converted into first-strand cDNA using the Mint cDNA synthesis kit, with a TRBC-specific oligonucleotide serving as the primer. Following uracil-DNA glycosylase treatment, all cDNA underwent a first 18-cycle PCR with the universal primers M1SS and BC2_uni_R. Per the original workflow: Normalization of each sample was performed by random selection of 1 million high-quality reads, each carrying a distinct molecular identifier. Instead of being binned into consensus sequences, reads with shared molecular identifiers were discarded. CDR3 identification, clonotype clustering and error correction used MiTCR with a Q25 quality threshold and the strictest error-elimination algorithm. A nonparametric unseen species model with Euler transformation was used to estimate a lower bound on total TCR beta diversity. TCRdb reran the public reads through fastp at Q25 and MiXCR, keeping productive beta chains. Here each entry gathers all rows of one CDR3 protein and keeps the most common genes and DNA. The V and J calls follow TCRdb's processing rather than the paper's. The sample includes roughly 800,000 distinct CDR3 sequences, with roughly 25% observed a single time. The ten biggest clones cover just under 9.5% of the sample.

For this clonotype: It lacks a known antigen. No base-level quality is on record; no much larger clone is a single base apart.

Looking up the germline V gene (reference sequence) yields CDR1 DFQATT and CDR2 SNEGSKA. The CDR3 contains 13 residues, cysteine and phenylalanine counted. The CDR3 DNA has 39 bases and is translated from base 1. At the junction V is shortened by 1 base and J by 10 bases; bases outside the gene matches: 7. Donors were under 40 systemically healthy Caucasian individuals from Russia aged about 6 to 100 years. Each donor gave ten milliliters of peripheral blood, collected into EDTA-treated Vacutainer tubes. Ficoll-Paque density-gradient centrifugation was used to isolate PBMCs, with at least 6 million per sample. Total RNA was extracted from PBMCs with Trizol reagent, with at least 5 micrograms obtained per sample. The percentages of naive CD45RAhigh/CD27high T cells were determined by flow cytometry on a PBMC aliquot from every donor. Paper-wide results and their limitations: Estimates of total diversity from one million sequenced T cells were regarded as lower bounds and underestimates. Bulk unsorted PBMC profiling prevented conclusive comparison of naive and antigen-experienced compartments. Because donor CMV infection status was unknown, age-related changes in expanded clonotypes were potentially confounded. A strong correlation was found between observed TCR beta diversity and the percentage of naive T cells measured by flow cytometry. The long-lived group showed more naive CD4+ T cells, fewer expanded clones and increased TCR diversity than the aged group, suggesting age selection. As age increased, observed TCR beta diversity per million T cells dropped in a roughly linear way, and a significant reduction was already evident by age around 41.

Another study also made use of these data, one on T cells of mothers and their children. According to the second study: The donors were nine systemically healthy Caucasian individuals, made up of three mothers and their six children. cDNA synthesis used all of the extracted RNA, with around 1.6 ug of RNA in each 15 ul reaction. In the second PCR, the M1S primer added sample barcodes and 2-4 random nucleotides. Each mother yielded over 8 million TCR beta CDR3 reads and each child a few million reads. In both related and unrelated pairs, thymic selection shapes the output of TCR recombination in a similar way, with inherited differences having only a minor effect. Normalized repertoire overlap was always found to be slightly, but never significantly, higher in related mother-child pairs than in unrelated mother-child pairs. With a sensitivity of around 97 clones per million clonotypes, no persistent microchimeric T cell clones were detected. The study used deep NGS to compare TCR beta repertoires of mothers and children, seeking features distinguishing related mother-child pairs from unrelated individuals. The mean age was about 37 +/- 4 years for the mothers and about 12 +/- 4 years for the children. After adapters were ligated using NEBNext reagents, the libraries underwent 100+100 nt paired-end sequencing on an Illumina HiSeq 2000. To avoid cross-contamination, the mother libraries and the child libraries were prepared a month apart and sequenced in separate runs. Each donor had between 500,000 and 2,000,000 distinct TCR beta clonotypes identified. Naive TCR beta clonotypes were estimated from low-frequency clonotypes matched to each donor's FACS-determined naive share, without sorting.

Sequencing input: blood. This clonotype originated in a boy aged 10-17 years in good health. The chain employs TRBV20-1 and TRBJ1-1, with TRBD1 matching 9 junction bases. The DNA sequence is as follows: TGCAGTGCTAGAGTTCCTGGGGGACAGGGAGCTTTCTTT. It specifies CSARVPGGQGAFF.